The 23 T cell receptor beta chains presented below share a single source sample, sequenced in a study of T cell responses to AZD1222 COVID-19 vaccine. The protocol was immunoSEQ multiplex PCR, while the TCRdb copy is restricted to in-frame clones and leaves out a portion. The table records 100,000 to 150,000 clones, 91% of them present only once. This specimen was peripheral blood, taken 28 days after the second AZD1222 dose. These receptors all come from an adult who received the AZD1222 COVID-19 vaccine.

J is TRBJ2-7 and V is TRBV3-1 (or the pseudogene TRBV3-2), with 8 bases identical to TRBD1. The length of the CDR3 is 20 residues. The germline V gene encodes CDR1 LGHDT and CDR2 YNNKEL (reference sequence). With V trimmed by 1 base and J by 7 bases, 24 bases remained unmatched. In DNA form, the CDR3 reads TGTGCCAGCAGCCAAGGGATGAGGACAGGGAATTTTGGGACCACGGGGGAGCAGTACGTC. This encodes CASSQGMRTGNFGTTGEQYV.

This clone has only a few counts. CDR3 DNA: TGTGCCAGCAGCCAAGGTTTGGGCTACCCGAACACCGGGGAGCTGTTTTTT. It specifies CASSQGLGYPNTGELFF. The J gene is TRBJ2-2, the V gene TRBV14; no clear D gene. Germline assignment: CDR1 SGHDN and CDR2 FVKESK. The germline V and J ends were trimmed by 1 base and 0 bases, with 12 bases remaining between them. The CDR3 length is 17 residues.

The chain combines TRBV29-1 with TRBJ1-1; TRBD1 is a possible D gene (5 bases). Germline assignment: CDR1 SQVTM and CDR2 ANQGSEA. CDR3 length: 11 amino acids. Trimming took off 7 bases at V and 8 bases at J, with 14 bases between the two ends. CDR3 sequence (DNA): TGCAGCGCTGAGCGCGGGGCCGAAGCTTTCTTT. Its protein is CSAERGAEAFF.

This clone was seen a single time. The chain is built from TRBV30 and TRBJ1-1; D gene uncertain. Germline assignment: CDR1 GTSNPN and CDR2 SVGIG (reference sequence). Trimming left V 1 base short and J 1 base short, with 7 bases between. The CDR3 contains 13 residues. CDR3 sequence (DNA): TGTGCCTGGAGTGGACACGGGAACACTGAAGCTTTCTTT. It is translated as CAWSGHGNTEAFF.

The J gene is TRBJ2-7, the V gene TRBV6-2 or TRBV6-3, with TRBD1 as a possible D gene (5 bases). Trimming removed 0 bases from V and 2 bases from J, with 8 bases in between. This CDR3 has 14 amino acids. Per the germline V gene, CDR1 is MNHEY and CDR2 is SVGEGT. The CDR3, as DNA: TGTGCCAGCAGTTACTCTCAGACAGCCTACGAGCAGTACGTC. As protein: CASSYSQTAYEQYV.

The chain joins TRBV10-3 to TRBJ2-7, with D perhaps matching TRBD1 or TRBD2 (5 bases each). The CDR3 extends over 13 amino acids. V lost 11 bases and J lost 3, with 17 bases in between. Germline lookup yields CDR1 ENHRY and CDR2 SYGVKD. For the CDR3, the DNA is TGTGCCCACTCGGGGCAGGAAGACTACGAGCAGTACTTC. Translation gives CAHSGQEDYEQYF.

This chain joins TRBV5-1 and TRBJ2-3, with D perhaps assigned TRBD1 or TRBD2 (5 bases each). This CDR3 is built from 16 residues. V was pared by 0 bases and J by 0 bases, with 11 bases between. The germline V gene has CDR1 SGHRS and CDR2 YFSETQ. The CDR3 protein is CASSLAPGRSTDTQYF. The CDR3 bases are TGCGCCAGCAGCTTGGCCCCAGGGAGAAGCACAGATACGCAGTATTTT.

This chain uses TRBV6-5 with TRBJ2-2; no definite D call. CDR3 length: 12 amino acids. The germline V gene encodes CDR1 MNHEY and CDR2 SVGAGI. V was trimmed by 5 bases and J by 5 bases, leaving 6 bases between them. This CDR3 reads CASSQITGELFF. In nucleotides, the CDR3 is TGTGCCAGCAGTCAAATAACCGGGGAGCTGTTTTTT.

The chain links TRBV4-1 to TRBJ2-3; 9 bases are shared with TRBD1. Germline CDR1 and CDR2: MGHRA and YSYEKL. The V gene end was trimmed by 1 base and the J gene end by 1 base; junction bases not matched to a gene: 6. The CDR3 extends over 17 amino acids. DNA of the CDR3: TGCGCCAGCAGCCAAGGGCTAGGGGACAGGGGCACAGATACGCAGTATTTT. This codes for CASSQGLGDRGTDTQYF.

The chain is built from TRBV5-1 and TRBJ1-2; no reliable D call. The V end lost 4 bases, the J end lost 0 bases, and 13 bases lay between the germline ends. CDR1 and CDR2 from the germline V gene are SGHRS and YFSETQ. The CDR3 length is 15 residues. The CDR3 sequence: CASSPPLTANYGYTF. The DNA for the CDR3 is TGCGCCAGCAGCCCCCCGCTTACCGCTAACTATGGCTACACCTTC. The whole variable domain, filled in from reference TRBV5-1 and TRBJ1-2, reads KAGVTQTPRYLIKTRGQQVTLSCSPISGHRSVSWYQQTPGQGLQFLFEYFSETQRNKGNFPGRFSGRQFSNSRSEMNVSTLELGDSALYLCASSPPLTANYGYTFGSGTRLTVV.

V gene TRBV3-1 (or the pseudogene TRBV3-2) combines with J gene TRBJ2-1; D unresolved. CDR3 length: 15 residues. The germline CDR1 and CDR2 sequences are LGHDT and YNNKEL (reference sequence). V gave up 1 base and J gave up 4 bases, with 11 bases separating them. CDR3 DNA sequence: TGTGCCAGCAGCCAAGGACTTAACCAATACAATGAGCAGTTCTTC. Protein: CASSQGLNQYNEQFF.

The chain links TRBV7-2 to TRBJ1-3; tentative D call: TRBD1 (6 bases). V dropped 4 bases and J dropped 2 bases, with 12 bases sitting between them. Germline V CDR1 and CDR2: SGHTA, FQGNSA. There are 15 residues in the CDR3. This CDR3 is CASSSGQTTGNTIYF. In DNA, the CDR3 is TGTGCCAGCAGCTCCGGACAGACAACTGGAAACACCATATATTTT. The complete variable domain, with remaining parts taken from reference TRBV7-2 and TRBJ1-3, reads GAGVSQSPSNKVTEKGKDVELRCDPISGHTALYWYRQSLGQGLEFLIYFQGNSAPDKSGLPSDRFSAERTGGSVSTLTIQRTQQEDSAVYLCASSSGQTTGNTIYFGEGSWLTVV.

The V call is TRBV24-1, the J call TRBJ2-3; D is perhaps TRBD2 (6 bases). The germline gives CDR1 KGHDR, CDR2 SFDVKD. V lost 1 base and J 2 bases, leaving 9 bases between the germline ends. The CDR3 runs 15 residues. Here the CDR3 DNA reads TGTGCCACCAGTGATTTTGGGGGGTACACAGATACGCAGTATTTT. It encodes CATSDFGGYTDTQYF.

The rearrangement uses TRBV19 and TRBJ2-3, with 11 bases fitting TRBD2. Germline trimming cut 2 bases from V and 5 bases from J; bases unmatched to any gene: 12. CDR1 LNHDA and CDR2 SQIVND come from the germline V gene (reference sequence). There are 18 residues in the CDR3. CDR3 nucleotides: TGTGCCAGTAGTATAACAGCTAGCGGGAGGACCGGGGGAGATACGCAGTATTTT. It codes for CASSITASGRTGGDTQYF.

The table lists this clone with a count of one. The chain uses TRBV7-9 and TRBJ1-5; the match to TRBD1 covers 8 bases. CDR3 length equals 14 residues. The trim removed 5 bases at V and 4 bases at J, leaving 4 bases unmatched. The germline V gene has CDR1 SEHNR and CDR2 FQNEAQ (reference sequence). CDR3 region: CASSPDRVNQPQHF. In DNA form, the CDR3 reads TGTGCCAGCAGCCCGGACAGGGTGAATCAGCCCCAGCATTTT.

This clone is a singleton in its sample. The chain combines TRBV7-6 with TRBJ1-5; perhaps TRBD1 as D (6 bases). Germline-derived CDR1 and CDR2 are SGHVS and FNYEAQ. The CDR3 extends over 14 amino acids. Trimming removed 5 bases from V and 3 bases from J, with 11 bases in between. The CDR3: CASSAQGNNQPQHF. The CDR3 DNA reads TGTGCCAGCAGCGCTCAGGGGAACAATCAGCCCCAGCATTTT.

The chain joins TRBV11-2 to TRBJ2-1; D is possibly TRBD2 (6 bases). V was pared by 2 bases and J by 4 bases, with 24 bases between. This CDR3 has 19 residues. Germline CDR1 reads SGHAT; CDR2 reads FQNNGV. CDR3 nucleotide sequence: TGTGCCAGCAGCTTAACGGGGGTCTTTGCGGACAACCGATACAATGAGCAGTTCTTC. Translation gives CASSLTGVFADNRYNEQFF.

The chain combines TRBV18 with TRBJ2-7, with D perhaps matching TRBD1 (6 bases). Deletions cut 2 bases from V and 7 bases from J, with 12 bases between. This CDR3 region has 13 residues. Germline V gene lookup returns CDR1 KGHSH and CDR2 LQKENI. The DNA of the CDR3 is TGTGCCAGCTCACCAGGGGAAGGGGGTGAGCAGTACGTC. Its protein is CASSPGEGGEQYV.

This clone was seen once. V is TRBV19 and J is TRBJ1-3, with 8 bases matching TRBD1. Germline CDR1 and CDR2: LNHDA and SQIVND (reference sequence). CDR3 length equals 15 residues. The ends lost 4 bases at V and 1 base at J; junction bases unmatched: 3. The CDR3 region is CASSTTGVSGNTIYF. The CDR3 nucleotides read TGTGCCAGTAGTACGACAGGGGTTTCTGGAAACACCATATATTTT.

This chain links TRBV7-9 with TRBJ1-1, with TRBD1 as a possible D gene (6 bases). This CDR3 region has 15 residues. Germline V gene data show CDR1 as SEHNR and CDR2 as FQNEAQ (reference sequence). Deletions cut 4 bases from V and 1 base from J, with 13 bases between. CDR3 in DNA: TGTGCCAGCAGCTCCCCCCTGGGGGCGAACACTGAAGCTTTCTTT. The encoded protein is CASSSPLGANTEAFF. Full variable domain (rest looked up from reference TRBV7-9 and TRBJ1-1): DTGVSQNPRHKITKRGQNVTFRCDPISEHNRLYWYRQTLGQGPEFLTYFQNEAQLEKSRLLSDRFSAERPKGSFSTLEIQRTEQGDSAMYLCASSSPLGANTEAFFGQGTRLTVV.

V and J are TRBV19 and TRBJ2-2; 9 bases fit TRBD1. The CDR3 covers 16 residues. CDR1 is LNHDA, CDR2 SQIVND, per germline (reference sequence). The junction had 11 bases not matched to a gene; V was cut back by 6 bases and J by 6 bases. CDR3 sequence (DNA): TGTGCCAGTAGGAGGACCCGGGGACAGGGATCCGGGGAGCTGTTTTTT. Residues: CASRRTRGQGSGELFF.

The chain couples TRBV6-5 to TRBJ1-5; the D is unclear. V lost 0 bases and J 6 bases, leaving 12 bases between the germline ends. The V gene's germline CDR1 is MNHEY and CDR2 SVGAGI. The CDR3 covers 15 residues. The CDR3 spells CASSYSNRGGQPQHF. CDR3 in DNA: TGTGCCAGCAGTTACTCGAACCGGGGTGGTCAGCCCCAGCATTTT.

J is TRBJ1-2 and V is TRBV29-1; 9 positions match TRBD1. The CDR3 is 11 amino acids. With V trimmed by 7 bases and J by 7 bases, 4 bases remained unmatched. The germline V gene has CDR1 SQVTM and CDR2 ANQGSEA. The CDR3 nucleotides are TGCAGCGCCGGACAGGGGCCTGGCTACACCTTC. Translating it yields CSAGQGPGYTF.